This T cell receptor beta chain stems from a study of blood T cell repertoires in COVID-19. The wider study: Both acute and convalescent COVID-19 samples were obtained from the United States, Italy and Spain. The cDNA or gDNA used as material had been derived from T cells, B-cell-depleted T cells, or PBMCs.

Study processing details: The assay estimated nucleated cells by amplifying reference gene primers. The method was immunoSEQ multiplex PCR; TCRdb's version includes in-frame clones alone and lacks a portion of them. V and J calls plus clone size are reproduced from that table; the DNA served to infer D and trimming. The sample includes approximately 280,000 clones, approximately 86% seen only once; the top ten take approximately 2%. The CDR3 covers 14 residues. CDR1 is MNHNY, CDR2 SVGAGI, per germline (reference sequence). V lost 4 bases to trimming and J lost 5 bases; unmatched junction nucleotides: 1.

The source material was peripheral blood. The TCR originated in a woman aged 30 to 39 who had recovered from COVID-19. The V call is TRBV6-6, the J call TRBJ1-6; 8 nucleotides agree with TRBD1. CDR3 protein: CASSSTGDNSPLHF. DNA for the CDR3: TGTGCCAGCAGTTCGACAGGGGATAATTCACCCCTCCACTTT.